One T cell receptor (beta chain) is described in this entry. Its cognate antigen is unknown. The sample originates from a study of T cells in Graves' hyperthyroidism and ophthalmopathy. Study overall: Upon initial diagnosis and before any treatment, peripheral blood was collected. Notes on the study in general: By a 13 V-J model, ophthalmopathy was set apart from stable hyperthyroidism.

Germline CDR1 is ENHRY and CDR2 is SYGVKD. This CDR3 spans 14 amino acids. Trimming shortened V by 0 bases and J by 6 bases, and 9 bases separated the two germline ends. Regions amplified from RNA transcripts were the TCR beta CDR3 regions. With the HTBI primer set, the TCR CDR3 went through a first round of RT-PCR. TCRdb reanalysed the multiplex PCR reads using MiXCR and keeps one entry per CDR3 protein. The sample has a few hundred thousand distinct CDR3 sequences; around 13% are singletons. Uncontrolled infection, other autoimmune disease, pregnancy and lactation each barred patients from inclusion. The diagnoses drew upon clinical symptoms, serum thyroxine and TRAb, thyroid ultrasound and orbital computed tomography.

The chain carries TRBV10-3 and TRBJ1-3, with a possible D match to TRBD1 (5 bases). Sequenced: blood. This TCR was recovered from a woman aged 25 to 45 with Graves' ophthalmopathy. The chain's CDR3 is CAISESGQTNTIYF. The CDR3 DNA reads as TGTGCCATCAGTGAGTCGGGGCAGACAAACACCATATATTTT.